This T cell receptor beta chain emerged from a study of blood T cell repertoires in COVID-19. The CDR3 runs to 15 residues. CDR1 and CDR2 (germline): SGHTA, FQGNSA. Trimming stripped 6 bases from V and 3 bases from J, with 17 bases between. Authors' analysis steps: Nucleated cell number was recorded as an estimate derived from reference gene primer amplification. Clones were sequenced by immunoSEQ multiplex PCR, and TCRdb holds only the in-frame ones, with some missing. V and J calls and clone size are as listed in that table; D and trimming were resolved from the DNA. Among about 250,000 clones listed, more than 80% were seen once.

The TCR was taken from a human donor in a cohort sampled during active COVID-19. The sequenced sample consisted of peripheral blood. The rearrangement joins TRBV7-2 to TRBJ1-1; a possible D gene is TRBD1 (5 bases). CDR3 in DNA: TGTGCCAGCAGACTACAGGCCAGGGAGGACACTGAAGCTTTCTTT. Its protein is CASRLQAREDTEAFF. Based on the CDR3 plus reference TRBV7-2 and TRBJ1-1, the full variable domain is GAGVSQSPSNKVTEKGKDVELRCDPISGHTALYWYRQSLGQGLEFLIYFQGNSAPDKSGLPSDRFSAERTGGSVSTLTIQRTQQEDSAVYLCASRLQAREDTEAFFGQGTRLTVV.